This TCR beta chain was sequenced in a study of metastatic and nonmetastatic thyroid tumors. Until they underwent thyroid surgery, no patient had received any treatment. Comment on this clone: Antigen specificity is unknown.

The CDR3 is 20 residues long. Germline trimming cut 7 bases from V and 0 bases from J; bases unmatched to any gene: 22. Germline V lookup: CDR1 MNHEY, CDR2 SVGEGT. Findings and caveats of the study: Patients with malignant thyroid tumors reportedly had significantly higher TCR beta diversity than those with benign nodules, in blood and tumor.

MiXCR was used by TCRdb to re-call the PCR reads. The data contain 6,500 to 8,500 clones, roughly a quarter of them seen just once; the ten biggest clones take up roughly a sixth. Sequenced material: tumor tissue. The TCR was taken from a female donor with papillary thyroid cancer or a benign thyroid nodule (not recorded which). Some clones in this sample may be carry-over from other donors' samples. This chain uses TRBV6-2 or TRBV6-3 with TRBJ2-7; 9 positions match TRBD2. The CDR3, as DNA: TGTGCCAGCACCGACCCCCCAACGAGGCTAGCGGGGCTAAGCTCCTACGAGCAGTACTTC. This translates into CASTDPPTRLAGLSSYEQYF.